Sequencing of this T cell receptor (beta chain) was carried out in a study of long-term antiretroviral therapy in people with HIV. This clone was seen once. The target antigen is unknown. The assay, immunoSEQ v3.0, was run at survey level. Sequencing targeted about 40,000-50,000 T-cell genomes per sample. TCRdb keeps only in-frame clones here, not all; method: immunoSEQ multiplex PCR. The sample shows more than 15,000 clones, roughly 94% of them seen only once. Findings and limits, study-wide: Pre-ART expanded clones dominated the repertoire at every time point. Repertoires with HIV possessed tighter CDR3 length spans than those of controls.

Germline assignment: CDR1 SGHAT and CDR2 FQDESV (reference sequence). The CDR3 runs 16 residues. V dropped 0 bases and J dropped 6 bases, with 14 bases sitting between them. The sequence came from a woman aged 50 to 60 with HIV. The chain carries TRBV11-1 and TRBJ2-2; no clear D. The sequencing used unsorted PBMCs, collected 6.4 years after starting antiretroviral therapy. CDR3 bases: TGTGCCAGCAGCTTAGCGTTTGAAGTGAGTCCCGGGGAGCTGTTTTTT. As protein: CASSLAFEVSPGELFF.